This T cell receptor beta chain was profiled in a study of cytomegalovirus exposure and HLA in healthy donors. Study as a whole: Early on, a data release was issued that held approximately 92 million unique TCRs from HLA-typed donors.

Amplification used 60 Vbeta primers and 13 Jbeta primers. Per the authors' pipeline: Around 10 million of the about 80 million unique TCR beta chains counted in a later analysis were shared. The method was immunoSEQ multiplex PCR; TCRdb's version includes in-frame clones alone and lacks a portion of them. V and J calls plus clone size are reproduced from that table; the DNA served to infer D and trimming. The table shows around 130,000 clones, with 70% to 85% occurring only once. Study outcomes and limitations: Later analysis suggested links between common viral pathogens and several top significant clusters. Excluded were some V segments that proved indistinguishable, including TRBV6-2 and TRBV6-3.

Comment on this clone: Its target is not known.

CDR1 and CDR2 from the germline V gene are MNHEY and SMNVEV (reference sequence). Trimming cost V 4 bases and J 5 bases, with 15 bases left between them. This CDR3 comprises 15 residues. V and J are TRBV27 and TRBJ2-1, with D possibly TRBD2 on 7 matching bases. The material sequenced was PBMCs. This clonotype was obtained from a woman in her late teens or twenties in good health and CMV-seropositive. In DNA form, the CDR3 reads TGTGCCAGCAGTTACGAGGGGGGGCCCCACAATGAGCAGTTCTTC. Translation gives CASSYEGGPHNEQFF.